This passage covers 5 T cell receptor beta chains from one sample sequenced in a study of post-analysis software for immune sequencing data. For these receptors, no antigen is known. General study findings and limits: With TRBV5-6, TRBV5-1 and TRBV20-1 included, several TRBV segments were more frequent in patients than in controls.

The authors incorporated unique molecular identifiers into the TCR beta cDNA libraries. A single record per CDR3 protein comes from TCRdb applying MiXCR to the PCR reads. This sample yields about 200,000 distinct CDR3 sequences, of which around 30% are seen a single time; 3% to 4% belongs to the top ten. The source material was blood. The receptors shown here come from a girl aged 2-17 years with multiple sclerosis.

Of note for this clonotype: With a much larger clone just one base away, this may be a read error. The gene calls are TRBV10-1 and TRBJ1-2; D gene unclear. This CDR3 contains 14 residues. V shed 0 bases and J shed 13 bases, with 18 bases lying between them. Germline CDR1 reads WNHNN; CDR2 reads SYGVQD (reference sequence). The DNA of the CDR3 is TGCGCCAGCAGTGAGTCGATCCGGCCCCGGCGCTGCACCTTC. It codes for CASSESIRPRRCTF.

The V and J genes are TRBV5-1 and TRBJ2-1; D may be TRBD1 (6 bases). Trimming removed 1 base from V and 7 bases from J, with 18 bases in between. Germline-derived CDR1 and CDR2 are SGHRS and YFSETQ. The CDR3 covers 16 residues. In nucleotides, the CDR3 is TGCGCCAGCAGCTTGACAGGGAGTACCTCTAGGAATGAGCAGTTCTTC. Amino acids: CASSLTGSTSRNEQFF. Full variable domain (missing parts from reference TRBV5-1 and TRBJ2-1): KAGVTQTPRYLIKTRGQQVTLSCSPISGHRSVSWYQQTPGQGLQFLFEYFSETQRNKGNFPGRFSGRQFSNSRSEMNVSTLELGDSALYLCASSLTGSTSRNEQFFGPGTRLTVL.

CDR3 nucleotides: TGTGCCAGCAGTGCAGGACGGTACACAGATACGCAGTATTTT. Residues: CASSAGRYTDTQYF. The chain couples TRBV2 to TRBJ2-3, with no clear D. This CDR3 is 14 amino acids long. Trimming removed 4 bases from V and 2 bases from J, with 10 bases in between. Looked up from germline, CDR1 is SNHLY and CDR2 is FYNNEI.

With regard to this clonotype: This may come from a read error, since a much larger clone is one base off. V gene TRBV4-1 combines with J gene TRBJ2-7, with D tentatively TRBD2 (5 bases). With 2 bases removed from V and 7 bases from J, the gap between germline ends came to 18 bases. Germline loops: CDR1 MGHRA, CDR2 YSYEKL. CDR3 length: 15 amino acids. The CDR3 bases are TGCGCCAGCAGCCAACATCAGGCTTACGGGAATGAGCAGTACTTC. Translated: CASSQHQAYGNEQYF.

Concerning this clonotype itself: It may be a read error: a sequence one base away is much more abundant. The J gene is TRBJ2-1, the V gene TRBV13, with D possibly matching TRBD1 (6 bases). The better agreement between TRBJ2-7 and the DNA end casts doubt on the J call. The CDR3 runs to 13 residues. Germline V CDR1 and CDR2: PRHDT, FYEKMQ (reference sequence). The CDR3 region is CASRFRTVNEQYF. In DNA, the CDR3 is TGTGCCAGCAGATTCCGGACAGTAAATGAGCAGTACTTC.